Presented here are 25 T cell receptor beta chains from one specimen sequenced in a study of beta chain features in type 1 diabetes listed by TCRdb under 2018. Library prep was done by the immunoSEQ multiplex PCR assay. All of the isolated RNA was reverse transcribed with the High Capacity cDNA Reverse Transcription Kit, so expressed TCRB transcripts were sequenced. TCRdb retrieved this table from immuneACCESS and kept in-frame rearrangements only. Not all clones are present; in checked studies, unresolved V genes account for under half, and no reason is known for the remainder. The sample yields about 900,000 clones; around a sixth were counted once. 0.02% to 0.025% of the sample lies in the top ten. Sequencing was carried out using naive CD4+ T cells from blood. The meaning of the sample's cell subset or site label: true naive CD4+ T cells. These receptors were obtained from a woman younger than 35 in good health.

The CDR3 sequence is CASSLRLGQRVSGANVLTF. Here the CDR3 DNA reads TGTGCCAGTAGCCTCAGGCTGGGACAGCGGGTTTCTGGGGCCAACGTCCTGACTTTC. This chain connects TRBV19 to TRBJ2-6; D perhaps matches TRBD1 (7 bases). Germline V CDR1 and CDR2: LNHDA, SQIVND (reference sequence). V was cut by 6 bases and J by 1 base, with 22 bases left in between. The CDR3 is 19 amino acids.

V is TRBV7-9 and J is TRBJ2-7; D ambiguous. Per the germline V gene, CDR1 is SEHNR and CDR2 is FQNEAQ (reference sequence). CDR3 length: 11 residues. The V end lost 4 bases, the J end lost 4 bases, and 5 bases lay between the germline ends. The DNA for the CDR3 is TGTGCCAGCAGCTCAGTTTACGAGCAGTACTTC. Residues: CASSSVYEQYF.

The gene calls are TRBV5-4 and TRBJ1-4, with D possibly being TRBD1 (5 bases). Germline V lookup: CDR1 SGHNT, CDR2 YYREEE (reference sequence). This CDR3 is built from 15 residues. Between the trimmed V and J ends, which lost 3 bases and 0 bases, there was a span of 9 bases. This CDR3 is CASSSQGATNEKLFF. The CDR3 DNA is TGTGCCAGCAGCTCCCAGGGTGCAACTAATGAAAAACTGTTTTTT. Filled out from reference TRBV5-4 and TRBJ1-4, the complete variable domain reads ETGVTQSPTHLIKTRGQQVTLRCSSQSGHNTVSWYQQALGQGPQFIFQYYREEENGRGNFPPRFSGLQFPNYSSELNVNALELDDSALYLCASSSQGATNEKLFFGSGTQLSVL.

The genes are TRBV6-5 and TRBJ2-3; possible D gene TRBD1, 7 bases. The CDR3 spans 16 residues. The V gene's germline CDR1 is MNHEY and CDR2 SVGAGI. The V and J ends lost 2 bases and 8 bases respectively, with 20 bases between them. This chain's CDR3 is CASSYRLGPQGSTQYF. CDR3 DNA sequence: TGTGCCAGCAGTTACCGACTAGGCCCACAGGGGAGTACGCAGTATTTT.

The rearrangement uses TRBV29-1 and TRBJ2-1; 8 bases are shared with TRBD2. The ends lost 8 bases at V and 5 bases at J; junction bases unmatched: 8. CDR1 and CDR2 (germline): SQVTM, ANQGSEA. The CDR3 has 13 amino acids. The CDR3 DNA follows: TGCAGCATAACGGGACTAGAGGACAATGAGCAGTTCTTC. This encodes CSITGLEDNEQFF.

The CDR3 coding sequence is TGTGCCAGCTCACCACCCAGCGGGAGAGTGGAGACCCAGTACTTC. It specifies CASSPPSGRVETQYF. V is TRBV18 and J is TRBJ2-5; TRBD2 matches at 8 bases. V gave up 0 bases and J gave up 5 bases; unmatched junction bases: 5. Germline values: CDR1 KGHSH, CDR2 LQKENI. The CDR3 loop spans 15 amino acids.

This clone has only a few counts. V usage is TRBV28 and J usage is TRBJ2-5, with D unresolved. This CDR3 is 15 amino acids long. Germline values: CDR1 MDHEN, CDR2 SYDVKM. Trimming took 4 bases from V and 2 from J, leaving 14 bases between them. The CDR3 sequence: CASSSSSASQETQYF. CDR3 nucleotide sequence: TGTGCCAGCAGTTCTAGTTCCGCCTCTCAAGAGACCCAGTACTTC.

This rearrangement joins TRBV9 to TRBJ2-7; TRBD1 might be the D (6 bases). Trimming stripped 0 bases from V and 0 bases from J, with 16 bases between. Germline V gives CDR1 SGDLS, CDR2 YYNGEE. CDR3 length: 17 amino acids. The CDR3: CASSVVITGKNSYEQYF. CDR3 DNA: TGTGCCAGCAGCGTAGTAATTACAGGGAAGAACTCCTACGAGCAGTACTTC.

The chain carries TRBV28 and TRBJ1-5, with TRBD1 as a possible D gene (6 bases). The CDR3 loop spans 15 amino acids. Germline CDR1 and CDR2: MDHEN and SYDVKM. V was trimmed by 4 bases and J by 2 bases, leaving 12 bases between them. The CDR3 nucleotides are TGTGCCAGCAGTTCACAGGGTTTTCGCAATCAGCCCCAGCATTTT. Its protein product is CASSSQGFRNQPQHF.

Points on this clone: The same CDR3 can be traced to other DNA sequences in this sample. The chain links TRBV5-4 to TRBJ2-1, with unresolved D. From germline, CDR1 is SGHNT and CDR2 YYREEE (reference sequence). V lost 5 bases, J lost 1 base, and 7 bases lay in between. The CDR3 is 13 residues long. CDR3 amino acids: CASSLGSYNEQFF. The CDR3 DNA reads TGTGCCAGCAGTCTCGGATCCTACAATGAGCAGTTCTTC.

This chain uses TRBV28 with TRBJ2-7; TRBD2 matches at 9 bases. CDR1 is MDHEN and CDR2 is SYDVKM in the germline V gene. The CDR3 is 15 residues long. Trimming took 4 bases from V and 7 from J; bases not matched to a gene: 11. The CDR3 region has the DNA TGTGCCAGCAGTTACCCTGGGACTAGCAGGGGAGAGCAGTACTTC. Protein sequence: CASSYPGTSRGEQYF.

V usage is TRBV15 and J usage is TRBJ2-5; D not certain. Germline V lookup: CDR1 LNHNV, CDR2 YYDKDF (reference sequence). Trimming stripped 0 bases from V and 1 base from J, with 15 bases between. This CDR3 comprises 17 residues. DNA of the CDR3: TGTGCCACCAGCAGAGATGCTTACGTCAGGAGCCAAGAGACCCAGTACTTC. It yields the protein CATSRDAYVRSQETQYF. The full variable domain, its missing parts supplied by reference TRBV15 and TRBJ2-5, is DAMVIQNPRYQVTQFGKPVTLSCSQTLNHNVMYWYQQKSSQAPKLLFHYYDKDFNNEADTPDNFQSRRPNTSFCFLDIRSPGLGDTAMYLCATSRDAYVRSQETQYFGPGTRLLVL.

This clone was observed a handful of times. Possible read error: a much larger clone is one base away. The same CDR3 also results from other DNA sequences found in this sample. The DNA for the CDR3 is TGTGCCAGCAGCTCGTACAATGAGCAGTTCTTC. Amino acids: CASSSYNEQFF. This sequence joins TRBV5-4 and TRBJ2-1; D is unclear. Germline CDR1 and CDR2: SGHNT and YYREEE (reference sequence). Trimming cost V 3 bases and J 4 bases, with 2 bases left between them. The CDR3 spans 11 residues.

This chain joins TRBV7-2 and TRBJ2-1; D is tentatively TRBD1 or TRBD2 (5 bases each). Trimming pared 1 base from V and 10 bases from J, leaving 14 bases between. The V gene's germline CDR1 is SGHTA and CDR2 FQGNSA. The CDR3 loop spans 14 amino acids. The CDR3 reads CASSLDAGSIEQFF. CDR3 bases: TGTGCCAGCAGCTTAGACGCAGGGAGTATCGAGCAGTTCTTC.

This clone appeared a few times. The chain is built from TRBV18 and TRBJ2-7; D gene unclear. Germline V gene sequence: CDR1 KGHSH, CDR2 LQKENI. V dropped 0 bases and J dropped 3 bases, with 6 bases sitting between them. This CDR3 is built from 13 residues. CDR3 residues: CASSPPRVYEQYF. CDR3 nucleotide sequence: TGTGCCAGCTCACCACCCCGGGTCTACGAGCAGTACTTC.

This clone has more than one count but fewer than ten. The chain couples TRBV7-9 to TRBJ2-7; D not certain. CDR1 and CDR2 (germline): SEHNR, FQNEAQ (reference sequence). Trimming removed 4 bases at V and 2 bases at J, with 9 bases between. The CDR3 is 13 residues long. CDR3 nucleotides: TGTGCCAGCAGCTCTAGGGATGCCTACGAGCAGTACTTC. It is translated as CASSSRDAYEQYF.

V and J are TRBV5-4 and TRBJ1-2; D is uncertain. This CDR3 is 12 amino acids long. Trimming shortened V by 3 bases and J by 3 bases, and 6 bases separated the two germline ends. The germline gives CDR1 SGHNT, CDR2 YYREEE (reference sequence). CDR3 DNA sequence: TGTGCCAGCAGCTACGGCGACTATGGCTACACCTTC. The encoded protein is CASSYGDYGYTF.

This clone came up a few times. This sample includes further DNA sequences coding for the same CDR3. The chain carries TRBV7-2 and TRBJ1-2; no definite D call. In germline, CDR1 is SGHTA, CDR2 FQGNSA. Between the trimmed V and J ends, which lost 1 base and 5 bases, there was a span of 8 bases. The CDR3 is made up of 13 amino acids. CDR3 loop: CASSLDRGYGYTF. CDR3 bases: TGTGCCAGCAGCTTAGATCGGGGTTATGGCTACACCTTC.

The chain links TRBV28 to TRBJ1-1; D may be TRBD1 (6 bases). The CDR3 runs to 16 residues. Deletions cut 5 bases from V and 3 bases from J, with 19 bases between. CDR1 is MDHEN, CDR2 SYDVKM, per germline. In DNA form, the CDR3 reads TGTGCCAGCAGTCTGTTCGGGGGGCTCAGGGACACTGAAGCTTTCTTT. Its translation: CASSLFGGLRDTEAFF. The full variable domain, rest sourced from reference TRBV28 and TRBJ1-1, is DVKVTQSSRYLVKRTGEKVFLECVQDMDHENMFWYRQDPGLGLRLIYFSYDVKMKEKGDIPEGYSVSREKKERFSLILESASTNQTSMYLCASSLFGGLRDTEAFFGQGTRLTVV.

The chain recombines TRBV9 with TRBJ1-4; D is uncertain. The CDR3 consists of 14 residues. Trimming cost V 3 bases and J 0 bases, with 6 bases left between them. CDR1 is SGDLS and CDR2 is YYNGEE in the germline V gene. CDR3 sequence (DNA): TGTGCCAGCAGCGCCCAATCAACTAATGAAAAACTGTTTTTT. Translation gives CASSAQSTNEKLFF. The complete variable domain, with remaining parts taken from reference TRBV9 and TRBJ1-4, reads DSGVTQTPKHLITATGQRVTLRCSPRSGDLSVYWYQQSLDQGLQFLIQYYNGEERAKGNILERFSAQQFPDLHSELNLSSLELGDSALYFCASSAQSTNEKLFFGSGTQLSVL.

This clone was seen a few times. This chain uses TRBV7-2 with TRBJ2-3; D perhaps matches TRBD2 (7 bases). Trimming removed 2 bases from V and 2 bases from J, with 11 bases in between. Germline V gene data show CDR1 as SGHTA and CDR2 as FQGNSA. The CDR3 contains 15 residues. CDR3 nucleotides: TGTGCCAGCAGCTTATGGGGGGGGGCCACAGATACGCAGTATTTT. Translating gives CASSLWGGATDTQYF.

In its sample, this clone was seen a few times. The chain employs TRBV14 and TRBJ2-3; 7 bases fit TRBD1. Per germline, CDR1 SGHDN and CDR2 FVKESK. The CDR3 consists of 16 residues. J lost 2 bases, V lost 4 bases, and 9 bases had no gene match. CDR3 DNA: TGTGCCAGCAGCCGGTACAGGGGTGAGGTCACAGATACGCAGTATTTT. The encoded protein is CASSRYRGEVTDTQYF.

The chain couples TRBV29-1 to TRBJ2-7; D is undetermined. Germline assignment: CDR1 SQVTM and CDR2 ANQGSEA. CDR3 size: 10 residues. The V end lost 4 bases, the J end lost 8 bases, and 9 bases lay between the germline ends. CDR3 loop: CSVVTAKQYF. The CDR3 region has the DNA TGCAGCGTTGTCACAGCAAAGCAGTACTTC.

This clone was seen a handful of times. The chain joins TRBV19 to TRBJ2-1; no reliable D call. V lost 0 bases and J lost 3, with 3 bases in between. The germline gives CDR1 LNHDA, CDR2 SQIVND (reference sequence). This CDR3 contains 13 residues. As DNA, the CDR3 is TGTGCCAGTAGTATAGAAGACTACAATGAGCAGTTCTTC. Protein sequence: CASSIEDYNEQFF.

This clone was detected only a few times. V is TRBV5-4 and J is TRBJ2-1, with TRBD1 matching over 8 bases. The CDR3 has 12 residues. The germline CDR1 and CDR2 sequences are SGHNT and YYREEE (reference sequence). Trimming took 1 base from V and 10 from J; bases not matched to a gene: 1. CDR3 residues: CASSLWTGEQFF. The CDR3 DNA reads TGTGCCAGCAGCTTGTGGACAGGGGAGCAGTTCTTC.